Shown below are 4 T cell receptor beta chains from a single sample sequenced in a study of blood T cell repertoires in COVID-19. Libraries were prepared by immunoSEQ multiplex PCR; TCRdb keeps only in-frame clonotypes and omits some of them. Of approximately 400,000 clones listed, roughly 90% are singletons. The sequenced sample consisted of peripheral blood. These receptors all come from a man between 40 and 49 years old with acute or convalescent COVID-19.

The J gene is TRBJ2-2, the V gene TRBV29-1, with 10 bases that match TRBD1. Germline V gives CDR1 SQVTM, CDR2 ANQGSEA. CDR3 length equals 12 residues. With V trimmed by 7 bases and J by 4 bases, 0 bases remained unmatched. The CDR3 loop reads CSGDRGTGELFF. In DNA form, the CDR3 reads TGCAGCGGGGACAGGGGCACCGGGGAGCTGTTTTTT.

V gene TRBV7-2 combines with J gene TRBJ1-2; D is possibly TRBD1 (6 bases). Trimming took 1 base from V and 6 from J, leaving 18 bases between them. The CDR3 consists of 16 residues. Germline CDR1 SGHTA, CDR2 FQGNSA. CDR3 DNA: TGTGCCAGCAGCTTAGGTGGGGGGGCTAAGACCCATGGCTACACCTTC. Amino acid sequence: CASSLGGGAKTHGYTF. The complete variable domain, with remaining parts taken from reference TRBV7-2 and TRBJ1-2, reads GAGVSQSPSNKVTEKGKDVELRCDPISGHTALYWYRQSLGQGLEFLIYFQGNSAPDKSGLPSDRFSAERTGGSVSTLTIQRTQQEDSAVYLCASSLGGGAKTHGYTFGSGTRLTVV.

In this sample, this clone turned up once. The chain carries TRBV5-4 and TRBJ1-1; D is possibly TRBD1 (5 bases). The CDR3 runs 15 residues. Trimming pared 0 bases from V and 4 bases from J, leaving 13 bases between. The germline V gene has CDR1 SGHNT and CDR2 YYREEE (reference sequence). The CDR3 is CASSLAWGVGTEAFF. Here the CDR3 DNA reads TGTGCCAGCAGCTTGGCCTGGGGGGTAGGCACTGAAGCTTTCTTT.

This clone appeared a single time. The gene calls are TRBV5-1 and TRBJ1-4, with no clear D. Germline V lookup: CDR1 SGHRS, CDR2 YFSETQ. V dropped 4 bases and J dropped 4 bases, with 5 bases sitting between them. The length of the CDR3 is 12 residues. As DNA, the CDR3 is TGCGCCAGCAGCCGCGGTAATGAAAAACTGTTTTTT. The encoded protein is CASSRGNEKLFF.